Listed below are T cell receptor beta chains from one sample, sequenced in a study of blood T cell repertoires in COVID-19. Produced via immunoSEQ multiplex PCR; TCRdb's table is partial and in-frame only. Of some 100,000 clones listed, 86% were seen once; the top ten hold approximately 8%. The sequenced material came from peripheral blood. These receptors were obtained from a man between 65 and 79 years old who had recovered from COVID-19. Both conserved end residues are part of each CDR3. The D gene is left open where the match is weak. Clone size is given for some rows only: seen once, a few or many times, or a class if the clone is expanded.

abundance,v_gene,d_gene,j_gene,CDR3nt,CDR3aa
NA,TRBV5-1,NA,TRBJ2-7,TGCGCCAGCAGCTTGTCTGTAGCCACCTACGAGCAGTACTTC,CASSLSVATYEQYF
NA,TRBV30,TRBD1,TRBJ1-6,TGTGCCTGGAGTGTACGGGACAGGTTCACCCTCTATAATTCACCCCTCCACTTT,CAWSVRDRFTLYNSPLHF
NA,TRBV5-5,NA,TRBJ2-1,TGTGCCAGCAGCTTGTCTTTTAGCTCCTACAATGAGCAGTTCTTC,CASSLSFSSYNEQFF
NA,TRBV2,NA,TRBJ2-1,TGTGCCAGCAAGAAGGGACTGGGAGTAAATGAGCAGTTCTTC,CASKKGLGVNEQFF
NA,TRBV27,NA,TRBJ2-2,TGTGCCAGCAGCATGCGGGGCGGCGGGGAGCTGTTTTTT,CASSMRGGGELFF
NA,TRBV4-1,TRBD2,TRBJ2-1,TGCGCCAGCAGCCAGGTCGGGACTAGTTTCTACAATGAGCAGTTCTTC,CASSQVGTSFYNEQFF
NA,TRBV5-1,NA,TRBJ2-6,TGCGCCAGCAGCGCATCAGGCCTCTCTGGGGCCAACGTCCTGACTTTC,CASSASGLSGANVLTF
NA,TRBV23-1,TRBD2,TRBJ2-1,TGCGCCAGCAGTCATGATAGACTAGCGGGGGGCCCTGGCTACAATGAGCAGTTCTTC,CASSHDRLAGGPGYNEQFF
NA,TRBV7-9,TRBD2,TRBJ2-3,TGTGCCAGCAGCTTAAGCGGGGGGGCCAGGGGAACGCAGTATTTT,CASSLSGGARGTQYF
NA,TRBV19,NA,TRBJ2-1,TGTGCCAGTAGTATGCCGGGGAGCTCCTACAATGAGCAGTTCTTC,CASSMPGSSYNEQFF
NA,TRBV9,TRBD1,TRBJ2-3,TGTGCCAGCAGCGGACAGGGGGCCACAGATACGCAGTATTTT,CASSGQGATDTQYF
many,TRBV27,NA,TRBJ1-5,TGTGCCAGCAGTCCAAACTCTAGCAATCAGCCCCAGCATTTT,CASSPNSSNQPQHF